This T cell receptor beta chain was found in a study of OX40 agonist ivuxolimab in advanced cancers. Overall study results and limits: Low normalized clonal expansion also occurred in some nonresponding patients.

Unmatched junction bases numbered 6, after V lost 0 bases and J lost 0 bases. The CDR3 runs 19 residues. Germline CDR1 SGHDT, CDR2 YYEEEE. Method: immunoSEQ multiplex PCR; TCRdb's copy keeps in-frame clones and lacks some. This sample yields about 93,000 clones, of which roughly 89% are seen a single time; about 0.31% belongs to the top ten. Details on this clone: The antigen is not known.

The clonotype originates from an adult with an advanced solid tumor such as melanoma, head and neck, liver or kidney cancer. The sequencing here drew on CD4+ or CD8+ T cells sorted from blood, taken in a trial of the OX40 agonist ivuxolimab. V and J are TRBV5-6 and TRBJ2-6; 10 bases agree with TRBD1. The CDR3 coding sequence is TGTGCCAGCAGCTTGGGTCTCGGGACAGGGGACTCTGGGGCCAACGTCCTGACTTTC. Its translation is CASSLGLGTGDSGANVLTF.